This entry concerns a single T cell receptor (beta chain). Using immunoSEQ multiplex PCR, the repertoire was profiled, and TCRdb retains in-frame clones only, with some absent. The sample has hundreds of thousands of clones; around three quarters are singletons. The CDR3 has 14 residues. Germline lookup yields CDR1 SEHNR and CDR2 FQNEAQ (reference sequence). Trimming took 7 bases from V and 2 from J, leaving 11 bases between them. The data are from a study of cytotoxic CD8 clonotypes in ibrutinib-treated CLL. Sequences were derived from PBMCs, sampled after 24 months of ibrutinib treatment. The sequence came from a human donor with chronic lymphocytic leukemia. The chain combines TRBV7-9 with TRBJ1-4, with D possibly matching TRBD1 (6 bases). The chain's CDR3 is CASINTGTNEKLFF. CDR3 coding DNA: TGTGCCAGCATAAATACAGGGACTAATGAAAAACTGTTTTTT.